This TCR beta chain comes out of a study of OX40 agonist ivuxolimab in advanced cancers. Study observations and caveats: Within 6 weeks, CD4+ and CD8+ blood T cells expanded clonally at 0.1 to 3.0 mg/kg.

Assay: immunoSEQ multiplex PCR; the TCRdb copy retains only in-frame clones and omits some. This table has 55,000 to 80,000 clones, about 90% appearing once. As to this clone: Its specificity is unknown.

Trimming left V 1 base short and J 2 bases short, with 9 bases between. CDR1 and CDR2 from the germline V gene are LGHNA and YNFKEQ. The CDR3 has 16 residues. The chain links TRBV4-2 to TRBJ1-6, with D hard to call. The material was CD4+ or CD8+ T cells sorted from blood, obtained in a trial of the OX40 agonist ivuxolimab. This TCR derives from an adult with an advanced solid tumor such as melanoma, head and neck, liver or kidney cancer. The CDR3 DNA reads TGTGCCAGCAGCCAAGGCGGACTCACCTATAATTCACCCCTCCACTTT. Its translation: CASSQGGLTYNSPLHF.